This TCR beta chain was sequenced for a study of T cell responses to AZD1222 COVID-19 vaccine. Study results and caveats: The sample set comprised mostly white British donors with more females, and clonal diversity was possibly underestimated.

About this clone itself: Its antigen is not known.

This table comes from immunoSEQ multiplex PCR, and its TCRdb copy is limited to in-frame clones, with some not included. The sample contains about 160,000 clones, roughly 92% of which appear only once. Trimming left V 5 bases short and J 0 bases short, with 14 bases between. The length of the CDR3 is 15 residues. In germline, CDR1 is LNHDA, CDR2 SQIVND (reference sequence). The V gene is TRBV19, the J gene TRBJ2-7, with D tentatively TRBD2 (6 bases). The sample consisted of peripheral blood, taken 28 days after the second AZD1222 dose. The receptor's source is an adult who received the AZD1222 COVID-19 vaccine. CDR3 DNA sequence: TGTGCCAGTAGTGGCACTAGCTCCGACTCCTACGAGCAGTACTTC. It codes for CASSGTSSDSYEQYF.